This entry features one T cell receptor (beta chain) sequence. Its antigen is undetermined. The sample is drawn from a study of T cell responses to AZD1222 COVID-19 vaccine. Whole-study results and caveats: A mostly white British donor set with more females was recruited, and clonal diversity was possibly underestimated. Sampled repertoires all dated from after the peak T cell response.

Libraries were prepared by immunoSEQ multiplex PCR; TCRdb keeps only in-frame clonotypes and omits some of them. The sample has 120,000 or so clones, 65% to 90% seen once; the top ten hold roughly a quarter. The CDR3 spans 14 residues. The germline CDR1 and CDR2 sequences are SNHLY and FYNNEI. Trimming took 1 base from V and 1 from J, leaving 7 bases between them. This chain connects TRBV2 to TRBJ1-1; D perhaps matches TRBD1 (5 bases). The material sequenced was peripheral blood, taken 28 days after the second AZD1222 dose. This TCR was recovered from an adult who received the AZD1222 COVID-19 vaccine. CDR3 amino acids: CASSEEGRNTEAFF. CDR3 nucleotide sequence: TGTGCCAGCAGTGAAGAGGGGAGGAACACTGAAGCTTTCTTT.